A single sample gave rise to the 2 T cell receptor beta chains below, sequenced in a study of PD-L1 blockade in urothelial cancer. TCRdb keeps only in-frame clones here, not all; method: immunoSEQ multiplex PCR. The sample comprises tens of thousands of clones, over 75% of which are singletons, and around 4.5% rests with the top ten. Sequenced material: PBMCs, taken around atezolizumab (anti-PD-L1) treatment. The source is a man aged 65-85 years with urothelial cancer.

This rearrangement joins TRBV30 to TRBJ2-7, with TRBD1 matching 7 bases. Germline V lookup: CDR1 GTSNPN, CDR2 SVGIG (reference sequence). The junction had 4 bases not matched to a gene; V was cut back by 3 bases and J by 2 bases. This CDR3 has 13 amino acids. DNA for the CDR3: TGTGCCTGGAGGGGGACAGTTACCTACGAGCAGTACTTC. This encodes CAWRGTVTYEQYF.

The V gene is TRBV4-1, the J gene TRBJ1-3; D ambiguous. V was cut by 4 bases and J by 0 bases, with 10 bases left in between. Germline CDR1 and CDR2: MGHRA and YSYEKL. This CDR3 contains 15 residues. The CDR3 protein is CASSRDGVSGNTIYF. For the CDR3, the DNA is TGCGCCAGCAGCCGAGACGGTGTCTCTGGAAACACCATATATTTT.